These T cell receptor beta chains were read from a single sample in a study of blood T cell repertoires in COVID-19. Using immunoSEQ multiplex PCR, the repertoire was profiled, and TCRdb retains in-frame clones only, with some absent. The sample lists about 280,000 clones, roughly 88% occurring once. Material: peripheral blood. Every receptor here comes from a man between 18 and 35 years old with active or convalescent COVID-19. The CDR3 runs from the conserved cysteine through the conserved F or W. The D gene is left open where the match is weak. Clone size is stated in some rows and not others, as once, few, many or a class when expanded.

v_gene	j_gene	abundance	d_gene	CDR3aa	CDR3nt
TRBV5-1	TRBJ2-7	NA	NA	CASSSTSGAEPYF	TGCGCCAGCAGCTCGACATCGGGAGCCGAGCCGTACTTC
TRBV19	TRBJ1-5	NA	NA	CASSTYGDQPQHF	TGTGCCAGTAGTACATACGGAGATCAGCCCCAGCATTTT
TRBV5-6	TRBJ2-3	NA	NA	CASSLPPHRVSTDTQYF	TGTGCCAGCAGCTTGCCCCCCCACAGGGTCAGCACAGATACGCAGTATTTT
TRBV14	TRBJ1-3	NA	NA	CASSQWSSGNTIYF	TGTGCCAGCAGCCAGTGGAGCTCTGGAAACACCATATATTTT
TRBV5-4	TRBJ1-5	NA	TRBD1	CASSDRDSNQPQHF	TGTGCCAGCAGCGACAGGGATAGCAATCAGCCCCAGCATTTT
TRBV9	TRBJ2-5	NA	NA	CASSVIPQTQETQYF	TGTGCCAGCAGCGTAATCCCACAGACCCAAGAGACCCAGTACTTC
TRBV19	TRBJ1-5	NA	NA	CASSRGGSGNQPQHF	TGTGCCAGTAGTAGGGGGGGCAGTGGCAATCAGCCCCAGCATTTT
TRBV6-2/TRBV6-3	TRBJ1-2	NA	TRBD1	CASSRQGSVYGYTF	TGTGCCAGCAGCCGACAGGGCTCCGTCTATGGCTACACCTTC
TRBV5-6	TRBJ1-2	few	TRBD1	CASSWGTGVDYGYTF	TGTGCCAGCAGCTGGGGGACAGGGGTAGACTATGGCTACACCTTC
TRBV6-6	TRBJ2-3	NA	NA	CASSWTITDTQYF	TGTGCCAGCAGTTGGACTATCACAGATACGCAGTATTTT
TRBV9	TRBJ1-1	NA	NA	CASSVGGVNTEAFF	TGTGCCAGCAGCGTAGGGGGGGTGAACACTGAAGCTTTCTTT
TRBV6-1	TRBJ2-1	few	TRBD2	CASSELAGGYNEQFF	TGTGCCAGCAGTGAATTAGCGGGGGGGTACAATGAGCAGTTCTTC
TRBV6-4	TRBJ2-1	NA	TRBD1	CASSRGTEKYNEQFF	TGTGCCAGCAGTAGGGGGACAGAAAAATACAATGAGCAGTTCTTC
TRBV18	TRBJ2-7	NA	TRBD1	CASSQGGTGLYEQYF	TGTGCCAGCTCACAAGGGGGGACAGGTCTCTACGAGCAGTACTTC
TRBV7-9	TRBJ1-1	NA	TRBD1	CAGKQGTEAFF	TGTGCCGGGAAACAGGGGACTGAAGCTTTCTTT
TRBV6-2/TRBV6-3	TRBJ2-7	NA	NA	CASSQYYEQYF	TGTGCCAGCAGCCAATACTACGAGCAGTACTTC
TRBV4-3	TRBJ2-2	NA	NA	CASSQASPLGELFF	TGCGCCAGCAGCCAAGCTTCCCCCCTCGGGGAGCTGTTTTTT
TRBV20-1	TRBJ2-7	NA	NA	CSASTGLAKYGQYF	TGCAGTGCTAGTACAGGTCTAGCGAAGTACGGGCAGTACTTC
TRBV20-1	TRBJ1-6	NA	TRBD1	CSASWPGTAYNSPLHF	TGCAGTGCTAGTTGGCCCGGGACAGCCTATAATTCACCCCTCCACTTT
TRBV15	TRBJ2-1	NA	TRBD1	CATSRAGTGYSSYNEQFF	TGTGCCACCAGCAGGGCCGGGACAGGCTACAGCTCCTACAATGAGCAGTTCTTC
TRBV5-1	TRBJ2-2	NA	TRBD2	CASSFGLERGDTGELFF	TGCGCCAGCAGCTTCGGGCTAGAGCGGGGGGACACCGGGGAGCTGTTTTTT
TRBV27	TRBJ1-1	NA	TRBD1	CASSPTGTEAFF	TGTGCCAGCAGTCCGACAGGGACGGAAGCTTTCTTT
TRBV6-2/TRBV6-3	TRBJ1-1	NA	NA	CASSYARGVTEAFF	TGTGCCAGCAGTTATGCCAGGGGAGTCACTGAAGCTTTCTTT
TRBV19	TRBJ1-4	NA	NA	CASSWGRVNEKLFF	TGTGCCAGTAGTTGGGGCAGGGTTAATGAAAAACTGTTTTTT
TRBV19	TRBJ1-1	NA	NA	CASSILGGGLSEAFF	TGTGCCAGTAGTATACTCGGTGGAGGGTTGTCTGAAGCTTTCTTT
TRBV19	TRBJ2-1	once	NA	CASSIRTKTEQFF	TGTGCCAGTAGTATCCGAACCAAGACAGAGCAGTTCTTC
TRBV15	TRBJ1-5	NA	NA	CATSRDRAGQPQHF	TGTGCCACCAGCAGAGACAGGGCAGGGCAGCCCCAGCATTTT
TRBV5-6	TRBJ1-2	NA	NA	CASSLAGGANYGYTF	TGTGCCAGCAGCTTGGCGGGGGGCGCTAACTATGGCTACACCTTC
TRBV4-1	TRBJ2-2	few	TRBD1	CASSQGRLVGTGFSGELFF	TGCGCCAGCAGCCAAGGTCGTTTGGTCGGGACAGGGTTCTCCGGGGAGCTGTTTTTT
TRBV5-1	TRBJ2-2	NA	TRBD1	CASSSDRGNTGELFF	TGCGCCAGCAGCTCGGACAGGGGGAACACCGGGGAGCTGTTTTTT
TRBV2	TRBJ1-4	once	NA	CASTQAGSNEKLFF	TGTGCCAGCACCCAGGCGGGCAGCAATGAAAAACTGTTTTTT
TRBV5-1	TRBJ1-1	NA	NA	CASSLSGTPEAFF	TGCGCCAGCAGCTTGTCAGGGACACCTGAAGCTTTCTTT
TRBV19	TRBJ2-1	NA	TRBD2	CASSRAGGPYNEQFF	TGTGCCAGTAGTCGGGCGGGGGGCCCCTACAATGAGCAGTTCTTC
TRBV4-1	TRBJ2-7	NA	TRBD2	CASSQAPSGRGISYEQYF	TGCGCCAGCAGCCAAGCTCCTAGCGGGAGGGGAATCTCCTACGAGCAGTACTTC
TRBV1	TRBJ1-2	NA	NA	CTSSQDLHPAGYHYGYTF	TGCACCAGCAGCCAAGATCTTCACCCGGCGGGGTACCACTATGGCTACACCTTC
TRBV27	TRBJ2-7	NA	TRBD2	CASSFERGGTYEQYF	TGTGCCAGCAGTTTCGAGCGGGGGGGAACCTACGAGCAGTACTTC
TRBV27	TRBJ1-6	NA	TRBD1	CASSPGQGGSPLHF	TGTGCCAGCAGTCCTGGACAGGGCGGTTCACCCCTCCACTTT